The rows below give T cell receptor beta chains drawn from one sample of a study of T cells in tuberculosis. Repertoires were generated with immunoSEQ multiplex PCR, while TCRdb's copy carries only in-frame clones and drops some. The sample holds approximately 31,000 clones, around 86% seen once. Source: PBMCs, taken at tuberculosis diagnosis. These receptors were obtained from an adult with tuberculosis. Each CDR3 is given with its conserved first and last residue. Fields, in order: V gene, J gene, CDR3 protein.

v_gene: TRBV6-5; j_gene: TRBJ2-1; CDR3aa: CASSYSRGVYNEQFF
v_gene: TRBV2; j_gene: TRBJ2-7; CDR3aa: CASRDLQGNPYEQYF
v_gene: TRBV19; j_gene: TRBJ1-1; CDR3aa: CASSIVGGDTEAFF
v_gene: TRBV5-8; j_gene: TRBJ2-5; CDR3aa: CASSRQDFQETQYF
v_gene: TRBV6-6; j_gene: TRBJ1-6; CDR3aa: CASNTGGRRSPLHF
v_gene: TRBV5-1; j_gene: TRBJ1-1; CDR3aa: CASNRGMGDRGPTEAFF
v_gene: TRBV2; j_gene: TRBJ2-6; CDR3aa: CASRKGLAGGPDSGANVLTF
v_gene: TRBV30; j_gene: TRBJ2-3; CDR3aa: CAWSMGGATDTQYF
v_gene: TRBV2; j_gene: TRBJ2-3; CDR3aa: CATGQALGTDTQYF
v_gene: TRBV19; j_gene: TRBJ1-1; CDR3aa: CASTMGQANTEAFF
v_gene: TRBV5-6; j_gene: TRBJ1-2; CDR3aa: CASSSGAVYGYTF
v_gene: TRBV30; j_gene: TRBJ2-7; CDR3aa: CAWSAGTGGNEQYF
v_gene: TRBV10-2; j_gene: TRBJ1-1; CDR3aa: CASSDSSYFYTEAFF
v_gene: TRBV18; j_gene: TRBJ2-7; CDR3aa: CASSLLNDRAFNEQYF
v_gene: TRBV7-2; j_gene: TRBJ1-2; CDR3aa: CASSFHEQGGYTF
v_gene: TRBV9; j_gene: TRBJ1-5; CDR3aa: CASSATGTANQPQHF
v_gene: TRBV6-1; j_gene: TRBJ2-3; CDR3aa: CASSERGGYDTQYF
v_gene: TRBV5-6; j_gene: TRBJ1-1; CDR3aa: CASSSGTGGAREAFF
v_gene: TRBV9; j_gene: TRBJ1-1; CDR3aa: CASSVEGGGDTEAFF
v_gene: TRBV9; j_gene: TRBJ1-2; CDR3aa: CASSVAAGTANYGYTF
v_gene: TRBV27; j_gene: TRBJ1-4; CDR3aa: CASSLWENEKLFF
v_gene: TRBV6-5; j_gene: TRBJ1-5; CDR3aa: CASSYVEGHQPQHF
v_gene: TRBV30; j_gene: TRBJ1-4; CDR3aa: CAWSDKTVGVEKLFF
v_gene: TRBV5-8; j_gene: TRBJ2-3; CDR3aa: CASSLGQAGDTQYF
v_gene: TRBV5-8; j_gene: TRBJ2-7; CDR3aa: CASSLRAGYEQYF
v_gene: TRBV5-6; j_gene: TRBJ2-7; CDR3aa: CASSLVSYEQYF
v_gene: TRBV5-1; j_gene: TRBJ2-1; CDR3aa: CASSLGLAGPNEQFF
v_gene: TRBV9; j_gene: TRBJ2-1; CDR3aa: CASSLNSGNEQFF
v_gene: TRBV27; j_gene: TRBJ1-6; CDR3aa: CASTPQPNNSPLHF
v_gene: TRBV19; j_gene: TRBJ1-2; CDR3aa: CATQTGNYGYTF
v_gene: TRBV19; j_gene: TRBJ2-7; CDR3aa: CASSLGALTWEQYF
v_gene: TRBV19; j_gene: TRBJ2-1; CDR3aa: CASSISKLAGGNEQFF
v_gene: TRBV7-2; j_gene: TRBJ1-6; CDR3aa: CASSPGTLTSPLHF
v_gene: TRBV11-2; j_gene: TRBJ1-1; CDR3aa: CASSPQGINTEAFF
v_gene: TRBV5-4; j_gene: TRBJ2-3; CDR3aa: CASSLGAGQGTDTQYF
v_gene: TRBV28; j_gene: TRBJ2-5; CDR3aa: CASSSYRDNQETQYF
v_gene: TRBV28; j_gene: TRBJ2-2; CDR3aa: CASSLSPPPGELFF
v_gene: TRBV21-1; j_gene: TRBJ2-2; CDR3aa: CASSKGGTGFSNTGELFF
v_gene: TRBV7-8; j_gene: TRBJ1-3; CDR3aa: CASSLVYQGKNPGNTIYF
v_gene: TRBV2; j_gene: TRBJ2-7; CDR3aa: CASIQGATYEQYF
v_gene: TRBV27; j_gene: TRBJ1-1; CDR3aa: CASSDGGTGVTEAFF
v_gene: TRBV27; j_gene: TRBJ2-7; CDR3aa: CASSLVPPRLGSSYEQYF
v_gene: TRBV14; j_gene: TRBJ2-2; CDR3aa: CASSQDAGLASGELFF
v_gene: TRBV9; j_gene: TRBJ2-1; CDR3aa: CASSGQGPYYNEQFF